A selection of T cell receptor beta chains follows, all from one sample in a study of blood T cell repertoires in COVID-19. This table comes from immunoSEQ multiplex PCR, and its TCRdb copy is limited to in-frame clones, with some not included. There are fewer than 200,000 clones in the sample; around 84% occur only once, and about 3.5% lies in the top ten. The specimen was peripheral blood. These receptors all stem from a human donor with acute or convalescent COVID-19. The donor label of this sample is uncertain. The CDR3 runs from the conserved cysteine through the conserved F or W. A D gene is named only where the DNA matches it firmly. Not every row has a clone size; where given, it reads once, few, many or a size class.

-	TRBV13	TRBJ1-5	few	TGTGCCAGCAGCTTGCGCTCGGGTGATAGCAATCAGCCCCAGCATTTT	CASSLRSGDSNQPQHF
TRBD1	TRBV6-2/TRBV6-3	TRBJ1-1	few	TGTGCCAGCAGCGCAAATACAGGGGGCACTGAAGCTTTCTTT	CASSANTGGTEAFF
-	TRBV5-1	TRBJ1-1	-	TGCGCCAGCAAAGTTACAGGGAAGGGCACTGAAGCTTTCTTT	CASKVTGKGTEAFF
-	TRBV3-1/TRBV3-2	TRBJ1-3	-	TGTGCCAGCAGCCAGGGGGGACTGACCTCTGGAAACACCATATATTTT	CASSQGGLTSGNTIYF
TRBD2	TRBV6-5	TRBJ2-7	-	TGTGCCAGCAGTTCTACTCGGTGGGAGGGCTCCTACGAGCAGTACTTC	CASSSTRWEGSYEQYF
-	TRBV4-1	TRBJ1-3	-	TGCGCCAGCAGCCACCTCGGGGGAGGTCCGGGAAACACCATATATTTT	CASSHLGGGPGNTIYF
-	TRBV19	TRBJ2-2	-	TGTGCCAGTAGTATAGTCAGAGGGTACGGGGAGCTGTTTTTT	CASSIVRGYGELFF
-	TRBV7-2	TRBJ1-2	-	TGTGCCAGCAGCTTATCGAAGCTAACCGGACAGATCTATGGCTACACCTTC	CASSLSKLTGQIYGYTF
-	TRBV5-1	TRBJ1-4	-	TGCGCCAGCAGCCCGGACCGGGGGAATGAAAAACTGTTTTTT	CASSPDRGNEKLFF
-	TRBV30	TRBJ1-1	-	TGTGCCTGGAGTCAGGGGACCAACACTGAAGCTTTCTTT	CAWSQGTNTEAFF
-	TRBV4-2	TRBJ1-1	-	TGTGCCAGCAGCCCAACGACAAGGCAAGCTTTCTTT	CASSPTTRQAFF
-	TRBV29-1	TRBJ1-3	once	TGCAGCGTTGCCGTCGGAGCTGGAAACACCATATATTTT	CSVAVGAGNTIYF
-	TRBV7-9	TRBJ2-2	-	TGTGCCAGCAGTTTACATACTTCGAGGAACACCGGGGAGCTGTTTTTT	CASSLHTSRNTGELFF
-	TRBV7-3	TRBJ1-1	-	TGTGCCAGCAGCGCACACAAGGACAGTGAAGCTTTCTTT	CASSAHKDSEAFF
-	TRBV3-1/TRBV3-2	TRBJ2-7	-	TGTGCCAGCAGCCAAAGAGTGCACGAGCAGTACTTC	CASSQRVHEQYF
-	TRBV9	TRBJ1-2	-	TGTGCCAGCAGCGTAGATCAGGGAAGCTATGGCTACACCTTC	CASSVDQGSYGYTF
-	TRBV6-5	TRBJ1-5	-	TGTGCCAGCAGCCCCCGGGAAAAGGGCAATCAGCCCCAGCATTTT	CASSPREKGNQPQHF
-	TRBV7-9	TRBJ1-1	-	TGTGCCAGCAGCTTAGGCCAGGGCCACACTGAAGCTTTCTTT	CASSLGQGHTEAFF
TRBD1	TRBV5-1	TRBJ1-1	-	TGCGCCAGCAGCCCAGGGACAGGGGGTTCCACTGAAGCTTTCTTT	CASSPGTGGSTEAFF
TRBD1	TRBV5-1	TRBJ2-1	-	TGCGCCAGCGCCGTCTCCCGAGACAGGGGGGACAATGAGCAGTTCTTC	CASAVSRDRGDNEQFF